Each of the 7 T cell receptor beta chains below was sequenced from the same sample in a study of T cells after posttransplantation cyclophosphamide. Data came from immunoSEQ multiplex PCR; TCRdb stores just in-frame clones and leaves some out. The repertoire has roughly 13,000 clones, under 85% of them found once; the top ten carry about 1.3%. The specimen was memory CD4+ T cells sorted from PBMCs. These receptors all come from a man between 45 and 60 years old.

J is TRBJ2-5 and V is TRBV5-1; 12 nucleotides agree with TRBD1. Looked up from germline, CDR1 is SGHRS and CDR2 is YFSETQ. The CDR3 runs 17 residues. The V and J ends lost 0 bases and 3 bases, in that order; junction bases with no gene match: 6. The CDR3 coding sequence is TGCGCCAGCAGCTTGGGAGGGACAGGGGGCAGGGAAGAGACCCAGTACTTC. It yields the protein CASSLGGTGGREETQYF.

This chain connects TRBV12-5 to TRBJ2-5; a weak D match, TRBD2 (7 bases). This CDR3 region has 13 residues. V was shortened by 3 bases and J by 4 bases, with 9 bases between the two germline ends. Germline V gene lookup returns CDR1 LGHNT and CDR2 FRNRAP. For the CDR3, the DNA is TGTGCTAGTGGTTTCCGGGGGGCAGAGACCCAGTACTTC. Protein: CASGFRGAETQYF.

The chain combines TRBV11-3 with TRBJ2-5; 7 nucleotides align to TRBD1. Germline CDR1 and CDR2: SGHNT and YENEEA. The ends lost 4 bases at V and 5 bases at J; junction bases unmatched: 16. The CDR3 is 17 residues long. In DNA form, the CDR3 reads TGTGCCAGCAGCTCCCTTCCTCCTGAGGGGGCATCGGAGACCCAGTACTTC. It encodes CASSSLPPEGASETQYF.

The chain combines TRBV5-1 with TRBJ2-7; 10 bases are a match to TRBD2. The CDR3 is made up of 16 amino acids. The ends lost 0 bases at V and 3 bases at J; junction bases unmatched: 6. CDR1 and CDR2 (germline): SGHRS, YFSETQ. CDR3 loop: CASSLGPSGRNYEQYF. The CDR3 nucleotides read TGCGCCAGCAGCTTGGGCCCTAGCGGGAGAAACTACGAGCAGTACTTC.

This rearrangement joins TRBV30 to TRBJ1-2; the match to TRBD1 covers 8 bases. The V and J ends lost 6 bases and 6 bases, in that order; junction bases with no gene match: 6. Germline V CDR1 and CDR2: GTSNPN, SVGIG (reference sequence). The CDR3 totals 12 residues. The CDR3 sequence: CACMDRVNGYTF. Written as DNA, the CDR3 is TGTGCCTGTATGGACAGGGTCAATGGCTACACCTTC. The whole variable domain, filled in from reference TRBV30 and TRBJ1-2, reads SQTIHQWPATLVQPVGSPLSLECTVEGTSNPNLYWYRQAAGRGLQLLFYSVGIGQISSEVPQNLSASRPQDRQFILSSKKLLLSDSGFYLCACMDRVNGYTFGSGTRLTVV.

The chain uses TRBV11-3 and TRBJ2-7, with 8 bases aligning to TRBD1. V shed 5 bases and J 3 bases; nucleotides not matched to a gene: 12. The CDR3 sequence is 16 residues long. Germline CDR1 is SGHNT and CDR2 is YENEEA. The CDR3 reads CASSPHPWTGLYEQYF. CDR3 nucleotide sequence: TGTGCCAGCAGCCCCCACCCCTGGACAGGGCTCTACGAGCAGTACTTC.

This clone was counted only a few times. J is TRBJ1-6 and V is TRBV28; 7 bases agree with TRBD1. V shed 7 bases, J shed 6 bases, and the junction held 6 bases outside the gene matches. CDR1 MDHEN and CDR2 SYDVKM come from the germline V gene. The CDR3 length is 14 residues. The CDR3 bases are TGTGCCAGCAAAATGCAGGGGGGTAATTCACCCCTCCACTTT. The encoded protein is CASKMQGGNSPLHF.